A single sample gave rise to the 28 T cell receptor beta chains below, sequenced in a study of T-cell reconstitution after alpha-beta-depleted transplantation in children. Unique molecular identifiers were built into the TCRbeta library. TCRdb recomputed calls from the PCR reads with MiXCR, one row per CDR3 protein. The repertoire holds more than 450,000 distinct CDR3 sequences, with around 20% as singletons. This sample comprised PBMCs from the stem cell graft donor, obtained from the stem cell graft. These receptors all stem from a human donor who donated a stem cell graft to a child with acute lymphoblastic leukemia.

This clonotype has only one observation. The V gene is TRBV6-1, the J gene TRBJ1-5, with D hard to call. The DNA end favors TRBJ2-3, so the J call may be wrong. The CDR3 length is 15 residues. The germline gives CDR1 MNHNS, CDR2 SASEGT. CDR3 residues: CASSEGVGHNQPQYF. In DNA, the CDR3 is TGTGCCAGCAGTGAAGGAGTTGGGCACAATCAGCCCCAGTATTTT.

The gene calls are TRBV2 and TRBJ2-5; no clear D gene. With 2 bases removed from V and 4 bases from J, the gap between germline ends came to 8 bases. The CDR3 spans 13 residues. Germline CDR1 SNHLY, CDR2 FYNNEI. CDR3 in amino acids: CASSETVIETQYF. The CDR3 DNA sequence: TGTGCCAGCAGTGAAACAGTGATAGAGACCCAGTACTTC.

There are a few counts of this clonotype. The chain couples TRBV24-1 to TRBJ2-6; the D gene could be TRBD1 or TRBD2 (7 bases each). Germline values: CDR1 KGHDR, CDR2 SFDVKD. The V gene lost 4 bases and the J gene lost 0 bases, with 18 bases spanning the gap. This CDR3 has 19 amino acids. CDR3 sequence (DNA): TGTGCCACCAGTGACCCTTCGGGGGGACAGACCTCTGGGGCCAACGTCCTGACTTTC. Encoded protein: CATSDPSGGQTSGANVLTF.

This clonotype was recorded a few times. The rearrangement uses TRBV4-1 and TRBJ1-1, with a possible D match to TRBD1 (5 bases). The CDR3 sequence is 14 residues long. Trimming took 4 bases from V and 3 from J, leaving 12 bases between them. Germline CDR1 MGHRA, CDR2 YSYEKL. CDR3: CASSPQGVYTEAFF. The CDR3 nucleotides read TGCGCCAGCAGCCCCCAAGGGGTCTACACTGAAGCTTTCTTT.

This clonotype was seen a handful of times. The V call is TRBV7-9, the J call TRBJ1-6, with D possibly matching TRBD1 (5 bases). There are 17 residues in the CDR3. Looked up from germline, CDR1 is SEHNR and CDR2 is FQNEAQ (reference sequence). Trimming shortened V by 1 base and J by 7 bases, and 17 bases separated the two germline ends. CDR3 nucleotides: TGTGCCAGCAGCTTAGTCCGAGGGACGGGAGGGAATTCACCCCTCCACTTT. Translating it yields CASSLVRGTGGNSPLHF.

The J gene is TRBJ1-3, the V gene TRBV25-1; weak D call: TRBD1 (6 bases). CDR1 and CDR2 from the germline V gene are MGHDK and SYGVNS. This CDR3 contains 11 residues. V gave up 8 bases and J gave up 8 bases, with 10 bases separating them. This chain's CDR3 is CASAAGDTIYF. The DNA of the CDR3 is TGTGCCAGCGCTGCAGGGGACACCATATATTTT.

This clonotype was counted only a few times. The chain links TRBV5-1 to TRBJ2-7; D possibly corresponds to TRBD1 (6 bases). V lost 3 bases and J lost 2, with 21 bases in between. From germline, CDR1 is SGHRS and CDR2 YFSETQ. The CDR3 spans 17 residues. The CDR3 loop is CASSSHLQGKRTYEQYF. For the CDR3, the DNA is TGCGCCAGCAGCTCACATTTACAGGGTAAGAGAACCTACGAGCAGTACTTC.

The table lists this clonotype with a few counts. V usage is TRBV25-1 and J usage is TRBJ2-1, with no clear D. The length of the CDR3 is 10 residues. V gave up 8 bases and J gave up 8 bases, with 7 bases separating them. Germline CDR1 and CDR2: MGHDK and SYGVNS. The CDR3 loop is CASGKDEQFF. CDR3 DNA sequence: TGTGCCAGCGGAAAAGATGAGCAGTTCTTC.

This clonotype was counted between two and nine times. The V call is TRBV6-4, the J call TRBJ1-2; D is undetermined. Trimming cost V 0 bases and J 7 bases, with 18 bases left between them. CDR1 is MRHNA, CDR2 SNTAGT, per germline. This CDR3 comprises 16 residues. CDR3 coding DNA: TGTGCCAGCAGTGACTCGTTTGAAGCCACCTTAAGTGGCTACACCTTC. Translated: CASSDSFEATLSGYTF.

A few counts support this clonotype. The chain combines TRBV20-1 with TRBJ2-3; 13 bases are a match to TRBD2. With 3 bases clipped from V and 5 bases from J, the junction kept 5 bases outside the gene matches. The CDR3 contains 15 residues. From germline, CDR1 is DFQATT and CDR2 SNEGSKA (reference sequence). CDR3 in DNA: TGCAGTGCTAGGAGGACTAGCGGGAGAAGAGATACGCAGTATTTT. This gives the protein CSARRTSGRRDTQYF.

The chain recombines TRBV29-1 with TRBJ2-7; D gene ambiguous. CDR3 length: 11 amino acids. Germline CDR1 and CDR2: SQVTM and ANQGSEA. V shed 0 bases and J shed 6 bases, with 6 bases lying between them. The CDR3 DNA reads TGCAGCGTTGAAGAGGGCAGCGAGCAGTACTTC. Its translation: CSVEEGSEQYF.

This chain joins TRBV6-5 and TRBJ2-7; D is ambiguous. The CDR3 runs 14 residues. Per germline, CDR1 MNHEY and CDR2 SVGAGI. V was clipped by 2 bases and J by 9 bases, with 17 bases between them. The CDR3 nucleotides read TGTGCCAGCAGTTACGGATGGAGAGAGGAGACGCAGTACTTC. Protein product: CASSYGWREETQYF.

This clonotype was seen a single time. This chain links TRBV29-1 with TRBJ1-2; no clear D gene. V lost 4 bases to trimming and J lost 9 bases, with 12 bases between them. This CDR3 comprises 11 residues. Germline-derived CDR1 and CDR2 are SQVTM and ANQGSEA. CDR3 DNA: TGCAGCGTTGCGGCTGCTACGAGCTACACCTTC. Translation gives CSVAAATSYTF. The full variable domain, its missing parts supplied by reference TRBV29-1 and TRBJ1-2, is SAVISQKPSRDICQRGTSLTIQCQVDSQVTMMFWYRQQPGQSLTLIATANQGSEATYESGFVIDKFPISRPNLTFSTLTVSNMSPEDSSIYLCSVAAATSYTFGSGTRLTVV.

This clonotype has just a few counts. J is TRBJ2-1 and V is TRBV5-1; either TRBD1 or TRBD2 may supply D (6 bases each). CDR3 length equals 15 residues. CDR1 is SGHRS, CDR2 YFSETQ, per germline. The V end was cut by 4 bases, the J end by 5 bases, with 16 bases between. The CDR3 DNA is TGCGCCAGCAGCCCAATGGCCGGGGGCAACAATGAGCAGTTCTTC. Protein sequence: CASSPMAGGNNEQFF.

The chain joins TRBV25-1 to TRBJ2-2; 7 bases fit TRBD1. J lost 5 bases, V lost 0 bases, and 6 bases had no gene match. CDR1 is MGHDK, CDR2 SYGVNS, per germline. This CDR3 has 16 residues. This chain's CDR3 is CASSEYGTGATGELFF. The CDR3 nucleotides are TGTGCCAGCAGTGAATATGGAACAGGGGCAACCGGGGAGCTGTTTTTT.

The chain uses TRBV27 and TRBJ1-1; the D is unclear. Germline V gene lookup returns CDR1 MNHEY and CDR2 SMNVEV (reference sequence). With 4 bases removed from V and 3 bases from J, the gap between germline ends came to 12 bases. The CDR3 has 14 amino acids. Here the CDR3 reads CASSSPGRDTEAFF. CDR3 sequence (DNA): TGTGCCAGCAGTTCTCCGGGGAGGGACACTGAAGCTTTCTTT.

This clonotype was seen a handful of times. The V and J genes are TRBV5-6 and TRBJ2-7, with D tentatively TRBD2 (5 bases). V lost 0 bases, J lost 6 bases, and 10 bases lay in between. The germline gives CDR1 SGHDT, CDR2 YYEEEE. The CDR3 consists of 13 residues. The CDR3 nucleotides are TGTGCCAGCAGCTTGGGGGCTAGCCCCGAGCAGTACTTC. Its translation is CASSLGASPEQYF.

This clonotype came up a few times. This chain connects TRBV20-1 to TRBJ1-5; 7 nucleotides line up with TRBD1. Trimming at V came to 3 bases and at J to 5 bases, leaving 4 bases not matched to a gene. The CDR3 runs to 13 residues. CDR1 and CDR2 (germline): DFQATT, SNEGSKA (reference sequence). This CDR3 reads CSARGTGDQPQHF. In DNA, the CDR3 is TGCAGTGCTAGGGGAACAGGGGATCAGCCCCAGCATTTT.

The table lists this clonotype with a few counts. CDR3 region: CASSLGGVQPQHF. Here the CDR3 DNA reads TGTGCCAGCAGTTTGGGGGGGGTTCAGCCCCAGCATTTT. The chain employs TRBV12-3 or TRBV12-4 and TRBJ1-5, with a tentative D call TRBD1 (5 bases). CDR3 size: 13 residues. The ends were cut back, 3 bases at V and 6 bases at J, with 9 bases in the middle.

This clonotype was observed a handful of times. The chain uses TRBV27 and TRBJ2-3; D is ambiguous. In germline, CDR1 is MNHEY, CDR2 SMNVEV (reference sequence). V lost 3 bases to trimming and J lost 0 bases, with 4 bases between them. The CDR3 totals 13 residues. The CDR3 DNA sequence: TGTGCCAGCAGTTTGGTTAGCACAGATACGCAGTATTTT. It translates to CASSLVSTDTQYF.

The V and J genes are TRBV6-1 and TRBJ2-1; D perhaps matches TRBD2 (5 bases). Germline lookup yields CDR1 MNHNS and CDR2 SASEGT. V shed 5 bases and J shed 4 bases, with 18 bases lying between them. The CDR3 consists of 16 residues. CDR3 region: CASSPLAATKYNEQFF. For the CDR3, the DNA is TGTGCCAGCAGTCCCCTAGCAGCAACAAAATACAATGAGCAGTTCTTC.

This sequence joins TRBV6-1 and TRBJ2-1, with D possibly being TRBD2 (6 bases). The CDR3 totals 13 residues. Germline CDR1 reads MNHNS; CDR2 reads SASEGT. V lost 6 bases and J lost 6, with 12 bases in between. This CDR3 reads CASRRDGLNEQFF. The CDR3 DNA is TGTGCCAGCAGGCGGGACGGCCTCAATGAGCAGTTCTTC.

This clonotype has only a few counts. V is TRBV29-1 and J is TRBJ1-6, with D unresolved. This CDR3 is built from 14 residues. CDR1 and CDR2 (germline): SQVTM, ANQGSEA. Trimming stripped 4 bases from V and 7 bases from J, with 14 bases between. CDR3 nucleotide sequence: TGCAGCGTTGGGGTTGAGGGCCGCAATTCACCCCTCCACTTT. Its translation: CSVGVEGRNSPLHF.

The V call is TRBV29-1, the J call TRBJ2-7; 7 bases align to TRBD2. The CDR3 has 14 amino acids. The junction had 3 bases not matched to a gene; V was cut back by 1 base and J by 0 bases. Germline V lookup: CDR1 SQVTM, CDR2 ANQGSEA. The CDR3, as DNA: TGCAGCGTTGAAGGACTAGCCAGCTCCTACGAGCAGTACTTC. Translation gives CSVEGLASSYEQYF.

This clonotype appeared a few times. The rearrangement links TRBV5-1 to TRBJ1-3, with D tentatively TRBD1 (5 bases). This CDR3 region has 16 residues. In germline, CDR1 is SGHRS, CDR2 YFSETQ. Trimming removed 3 bases from V and 0 bases from J, with 13 bases in between. The CDR3 loop is CASSSGGGHSGNTIYF. The CDR3, as DNA: TGCGCCAGCAGCTCCGGCGGCGGACACTCTGGAAACACCATATATTTT. The complete variable domain, with remaining parts taken from reference TRBV5-1 and TRBJ1-3, reads KAGVTQTPRYLIKTRGQQVTLSCSPISGHRSVSWYQQTPGQGLQFLFEYFSETQRNKGNFPGRFSGRQFSNSRSEMNVSTLELGDSALYLCASSSGGGHSGNTIYFGEGSWLTVV.

This clonotype occurred a few times. V and J are TRBV5-1 and TRBJ2-5; 11 bases are shared with TRBD2. In germline, CDR1 is SGHRS, CDR2 YFSETQ. CDR3 length: 17 residues. V shed 0 bases and J 5 bases; nucleotides not matched to a gene: 9. CDR3 sequence reads: CASSLGMTSGTRETQYF. CDR3 coding DNA: TGCGCCAGCAGCTTGGGGATGACTAGCGGGACTCGGGAGACCCAGTACTTC.

This clonotype appeared a few times. The V and J genes are TRBV4-2 and TRBJ2-7; possible D gene TRBD1, 6 bases. This CDR3 is 19 amino acids long. The germline gives CDR1 LGHNA, CDR2 YNFKEQ. V lost 2 bases, J lost 0 bases, and 23 bases lay in between. CDR3 coding DNA: TGTGCCAGCAGCCAAAAAGGGGGTGGGCCAGGGGTTCTCTCCTACGAGCAGTACTTC. Translating gives CASSQKGGGPGVLSYEQYF.

This clonotype appeared a few times. This sequence joins TRBV11-2 and TRBJ1-1; possible D gene TRBD1, 5 bases. Trimming shortened V by 5 bases and J by 6 bases, and 22 bases separated the two germline ends. CDR1 is SGHAT, CDR2 FQNNGV, per germline. This CDR3 is built from 16 residues. The CDR3 DNA follows: TGTGCCAGCAGCAGGCGCGGGGGAGGAGGAACTTCTGAAGCTTTCTTT. Encoded protein: CASSRRGGGGTSEAFF.